The clone carrying this T cell receptor (beta chain) was counted a few times. At one of its ends the junction is not consistent with the germline gene, which may arise from a read error. Time point: newly diagnosed GD, antithyroid drugs for less than 3 months. PBMC-extracted RNA yielded the TCR library. The sample comes from a study of regulatory T cells in long-lasting Graves disease. Germline V gene sequence: CDR1 MNHEY, CDR2 SVGEGT. There are 15 residues in the CDR3. Arm-PCR of CDR3 regions and iRepertoire HTBI primers were used to build TCR beta libraries. TCRdb reprocessed the multiplex PCR reads via MiXCR and lists one record per CDR3 protein. The sample carries about 500,000 distinct CDR3 sequences, around 15% recorded once. In addition, the sample was reused for a study of T cells in Graves' hyperthyroidism and ophthalmopathy. That paper notes: Exclusion criteria comprised uncontrolled infection, other autoimmune disease, pregnancy or lactation. Classification by a 13 V-J model distinguished ophthalmopathy from stable hyperthyroidism.

This receptor was identified in a man aged 35-49 years with Graves disease. Material: peripheral blood mononuclear cells (PBMCs), obtained at new diagnosis, from a patient treated with antithyroid drugs. The rearrangement links TRBV6-2 or TRBV6-3 to TRBJ1-2; 7 nucleotides agree with TRBD1. The CDR3 DNA reads TGTGCCGGCAGTTACTCGACAGGGCAAAACTATGGCTACACCTTC. This gives the protein CAGSYSTGQNYGYTF.